This TCR beta chain was identified in a study of shared clonotypes between healthy human individuals. Across the study: Donors consisted of two women and three men between 18 and 49. Study conclusions and caveats: How much donors shared clonotypes was expected to be affected by sequencing depth.

About this clone: Its antigen is still unknown.

This CDR3 has 15 amino acids. CDR1 is MDHEN, CDR2 SYDVKM, per germline. Trimming removed 6 bases from V and 3 bases from J; junction bases left unmatched: 8. Produced via immunoSEQ multiplex PCR; TCRdb's table is partial and in-frame only. Of a few million clones in the sample, around nine tenths were seen once. The TCR sequence derives from a young man in good health. J is TRBJ2-3 and V is TRBV28; TRBD1 matches 8 bases. What was sequenced was naive CD4+ T cells sorted from blood. The subset is: CD45RA+ positively selected. CDR3 in amino acids: CASSPRGRATDTQYF. The CDR3 region has the DNA TGTGCCAGCAGCCCCAGGGGGCGAGCGACAGATACGCAGTATTTT.